Below, 14 T cell receptor beta chains from the same sample are listed, as sequenced in a study of cytomegalovirus exposure and HLA in healthy donors. The study ran its PCR with 60 Vbeta and 13 Jbeta primers. The table came from immunoSEQ multiplex PCR; TCRdb's copy has only in-frame clones and leaves some out. The table includes around 81,000 clones, about 60% detected once. The sequenced sample consisted of PBMCs. The receptors stem from a man younger than 40 in good health and CMV-seropositive.

V gene TRBV4-3 combines with J gene TRBJ2-1; 8 nucleotides agree with TRBD1. With 4 bases clipped from V and 7 bases from J, the junction kept 18 bases outside the gene matches. Germline V gene lookup returns CDR1 LGHNA and CDR2 YSLEER. This CDR3 has 18 amino acids. The CDR3 reads CASSLPPLRTGMENEQFF. In DNA form, the CDR3 reads TGCGCCAGCAGCCTCCCGCCTCTGCGGACAGGGATGGAAAATGAGCAGTTCTTC.

This chain joins TRBV19 and TRBJ2-3; maybe TRBD1 (6 bases). CDR3 length equals 15 residues. V lost 5 bases, J lost 1 base, and 13 bases lay in between. Germline lookup yields CDR1 LNHDA and CDR2 SQIVND (reference sequence). For the CDR3, the DNA is TGTGCCAGTAGTCCGGAACAGGGAGGCACAGATACGCAGTATTTT. Translation: CASSPEQGGTDTQYF.

This sequence joins TRBV5-6 and TRBJ2-7; D is unclear. Trimming took off 2 bases at V and 0 bases at J, with 6 bases between the two ends. CDR3 size: 13 residues. Germline V gene sequence: CDR1 SGHDT, CDR2 YYEEEE. The CDR3 sequence is CASSFGISYEQYF. DNA for the CDR3: TGTGCCAGCAGCTTCGGTATCTCCTACGAGCAGTACTTC.

This clone was observed a handful of times. The CDR3 loop is CASSSGPGQGRYSNQPQHF. CDR3 nucleotides: TGTGCCAGCAGCTCGGGTCCCGGACAGGGCCGATATAGCAATCAGCCCCAGCATTTT. This rearrangement joins TRBV7-9 to TRBJ1-5, with 8 nucleotides matching TRBD1. The CDR3 covers 19 residues. Germline CDR1 is SEHNR and CDR2 is FQNEAQ (reference sequence). V trimming: 4 bases; J trimming: 0 bases; junction bases outside the gene matches: 14.

The chain carries TRBV7-3 and TRBJ1-2, with TRBD1 matching over 10 bases. Losses at the gene ends were 5 bases for V and 6 bases for J; bases not matched to a gene: 3. This CDR3 has 13 amino acids. Germline V gene sequence: CDR1 SGHTA, CDR2 FQGTGA. CDR3 bases: TGTGCCAGCAGCGGACAGGGGGGGGATGGCTACACCTTC. It specifies CASSGQGGDGYTF.

The chain is built from TRBV7-9 and TRBJ2-5; 7 bases are shared with TRBD1. The CDR3 is made up of 14 amino acids. With 5 bases clipped from V and 8 bases from J, the junction kept 11 bases outside the gene matches. Germline V gene data show CDR1 as SEHNR and CDR2 as FQNEAQ (reference sequence). CDR3 in amino acids: CASSPEEGARTQYF. In nucleotides, the CDR3 is TGTGCCAGCAGCCCCGAAGAGGGGGCGCGTACCCAGTACTTC.

In the case of this clone: The junction differs from germline at one of its ends, possibly a read error. The rearrangement joins TRBV5-3 to TRBJ1-4; 10 nucleotides line up with TRBD1. TRBV5-3 is identified as an open reading frame with a role that is uncertain. The CDR3 contains 15 residues. This CDR3 is CSDRGQRETNEKLFF. The DNA of the CDR3 is TGCAGCGACAGGGGGCAGCGGGAAACTAATGAAAAACTGTTTTTT.

This clone was counted a few times. The chain couples TRBV28 to TRBJ2-3, with D unclear. The CDR3 sequence is 15 residues long. The V end was cut by 2 bases, the J end by 5 bases, with 14 bases between. Per germline, CDR1 MDHEN and CDR2 SYDVKM. CDR3 DNA sequence: TGTGCCAGCAGTTTAACCGCGAGCCCCGAAGATACGCAGTATTTT. Protein: CASSLTASPEDTQYF. Together with reference TRBV28 and TRBJ2-3, the CDR3 gives the full variable domain: DVKVTQSSRYLVKRTGEKVFLECVQDMDHENMFWYRQDPGLGLRLIYFSYDVKMKEKGDIPEGYSVSREKKERFSLILESASTNQTSMYLCASSLTASPEDTQYFGPGTRLTVL.

The V call is TRBV4-3, the J call TRBJ2-1; 8 bases are a match to TRBD2. CDR1 and CDR2 (germline): LGHNA, YSLEER. The CDR3 spans 19 residues. Losses at the gene ends were 0 bases for V and 8 bases for J; bases not matched to a gene: 18. CDR3 sequence: CASSQDSPITSGGRDEQFF. The CDR3 DNA reads as TGCGCCAGCAGCCAAGACTCCCCGATAACTAGCGGCGGTAGGGATGAGCAGTTCTTC.

This clone has more than one count but fewer than ten. The genes are TRBV2 and TRBJ1-1; D is perhaps TRBD1 (6 bases). The V end was cut by 8 bases, the J end by 1 base, with 14 bases between. Germline-derived CDR1 and CDR2 are SNHLY and FYNNEI. The CDR3 sequence is 14 residues long. The CDR3 protein is CASGGALSNTEAFF. The CDR3, as DNA: TGTGCCAGCGGGGGGGCCCTCTCGAACACTGAAGCTTTCTTT.

This clone was detected a few times. This chain joins TRBV28 and TRBJ1-1; tentatively, D is TRBD1 (5 bases). This CDR3 comprises 15 residues. V dropped 1 base and J dropped 1 base, with 10 bases sitting between them. Germline CDR1 MDHEN, CDR2 SYDVKM. Written as DNA, the CDR3 is TGTGCCAGCAGTTTATTATTCCAGGGGAACACTGAAGCTTTCTTT. Translated, it gives CASSLLFQGNTEAFF.

This clone was observed a handful of times. This chain connects TRBV10-3 to TRBJ2-3; D might be TRBD2 (6 bases). This CDR3 has 11 amino acids. Per germline, CDR1 ENHRY and CDR2 SYGVKD. V was shortened by 10 bases and J by 6 bases, with 11 bases between the two germline ends. The chain's CDR3 is CANGEEDTQYF. In nucleotides, the CDR3 is TGTGCCAACGGGGAGGAGGATACGCAGTATTTT.

The genes are TRBV18 and TRBJ2-7; 7 bases agree with TRBD1. The CDR3 is 16 amino acids. CDR1 is KGHSH, CDR2 LQKENI, per germline. J lost 7 bases, V lost 4 bases, and 16 bases had no gene match. The CDR3 protein is CASSQQQGKLEGEQYF. DNA for the CDR3: TGTGCCAGCTCACAACAACAGGGGAAGCTAGAGGGGGAGCAGTACTTC.

V is TRBV10-2 and J is TRBJ2-3; TRBD2 matches 10 bases. This CDR3 has 21 amino acids. The V and J ends lost 0 bases and 2 bases, in that order; junction bases with no gene match: 17. Per germline, CDR1 WSHSY and CDR2 SAAADI. The CDR3 coding sequence is TGCGCCAGCAGTGAGTCGGGAGCCGAGATTAGCGGGGGGTCTGTCACAGATACGCAGTATTTT. Amino acid sequence: CASSESGAEISGGSVTDTQYF.